The T cell receptor beta chain under discussion was sequenced for a study of CD8 T cells in ankylosing spondylitis. Study conclusions and caveats: Several highly homologous variants made up a TCR beta motif, and this motif appeared characteristic of ankylosing spondylitis blood.

TCRdb re-called the 5' RACE reads with MiXCR, one entry per CDR3 protein. The data contain about 250,000 distinct CDR3 sequences, approximately 10% of them seen just once; the ten biggest clones take up about 3%. This clonotype occurred a few times. Its antigen is as yet unknown. This clonotype originated in a male donor with ankylosing spondylitis or in good health (not recorded which). The sequenced sample consisted of blood, either unsorted or a sorted T cell fraction (not recorded which).

The CDR3 reads CASSPEAGYNEQFF. CDR3 DNA sequence: TGCGCCAGCAGCCCGGAAGCAGGCTACAATGAGCAGTTCTTC. The chain uses TRBV5-1 and TRBJ2-1; no clear D gene. CDR1 is SGHRS, CDR2 YFSETQ, per germline. The V gene lost 4 bases and the J gene lost 3 bases, with 11 bases spanning the gap. The CDR3 runs 14 residues.